A selection of T cell receptor beta chains follows, all from one sample in a study of spatial heterogeneity in lung cancer. TCRdb used MiXCR to reprocess the 5' RACE reads, holding one entry per CDR3 protein. The sample lists 40,000 to 55,000 distinct CDR3 sequences; approximately 7% were seen once. The source was PBMCs, collected at surgery. These receptors came from a female donor with early-stage non-small cell lung cancer. The CDR3 runs from the conserved cysteine through the conserved F or W. Fields, in order: V gene, J gene, CDR3 protein.

TRBV6-6	TRBJ2-3	CASSPSADTQYF
TRBV10-3	TRBJ2-3	CAISTVAGEADTQYF
TRBV19	TRBJ2-6	CASGWTERTGLTF
TRBV4-3	TRBJ1-4	CASSQERRSNEKLFF
TRBV28	TRBJ1-6	CASSLFHRENSPLHF
TRBV30	TRBJ1-1	CAWSGMNTEAFF
TRBV6-5	TRBJ2-3	CASSAQLAGESTDTQYF
TRBV6-2/TRBV6-3	TRBJ1-5	CASSRTGPSNQPQHF
TRBV10-3	TRBJ2-1	CATRRGGPNEQFF
TRBV19	TRBJ2-7	CASSRGQEYEQYF
TRBV5-4	TRBJ2-2	CASSLDILGTGELFF
TRBV7-9	TRBJ1-1	CASSLGTLNTEAFF
TRBV6-1	TRBJ1-4	CASRGPGQGTREKLFF
TRBV9	TRBJ1-1	CASSVGHAVAEAFF
TRBV6-5	TRBJ2-2	CASSARGMSGELFF
TRBV6-1	TRBJ1-1	CASKRDPNTEAFF
TRBV20-1	TRBJ1-1	CSARGRGGATTFMNTEAFF
TRBV7-8	TRBJ2-5	CASSSSGGPQETQYF
TRBV5-6	TRBJ1-4	CASSFDRVDEKLFF
TRBV6-5	TRBJ2-5	CASRRGETQYF
TRBV20-1	TRBJ2-7	CSARGAGPSYEQYF
TRBV2	TRBJ1-4	CASSPQTVFNEKLFF
TRBV9	TRBJ2-5	CASSVRRGGPLQETQYF
TRBV12-3/TRBV12-4	TRBJ2-5	CASSWTGESGETQYF
TRBV5-1	TRBJ2-1	CASSPQGMSGGFYNEQFF
TRBV10-2	TRBJ2-1	CASLPHRTGGDEQFF
TRBV4-2	TRBJ1-5	CASSQDHRQPQHF